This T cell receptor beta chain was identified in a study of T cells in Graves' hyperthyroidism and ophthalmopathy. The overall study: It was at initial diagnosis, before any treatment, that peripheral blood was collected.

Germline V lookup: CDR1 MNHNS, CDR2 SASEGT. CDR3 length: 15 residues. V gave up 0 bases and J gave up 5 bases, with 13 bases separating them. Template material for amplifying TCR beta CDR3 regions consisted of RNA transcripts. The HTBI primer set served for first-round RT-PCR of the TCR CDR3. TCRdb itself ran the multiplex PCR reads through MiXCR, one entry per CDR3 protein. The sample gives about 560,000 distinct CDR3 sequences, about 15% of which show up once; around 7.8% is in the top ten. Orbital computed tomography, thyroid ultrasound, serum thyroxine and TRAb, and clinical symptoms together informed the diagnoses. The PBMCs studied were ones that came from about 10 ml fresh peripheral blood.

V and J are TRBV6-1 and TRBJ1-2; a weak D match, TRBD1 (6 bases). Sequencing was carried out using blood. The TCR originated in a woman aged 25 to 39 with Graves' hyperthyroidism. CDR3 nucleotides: TGTGCCAGCAGTGAAGCGGCAGGGGTGCGATATGGCTACACCTTC. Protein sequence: CASSEAAGVRYGYTF.